What follows are 16 T cell receptor beta chains derived from one specimen sequenced in a study of T cells in Graves' hyperthyroidism and ophthalmopathy. RNA transcripts provided the source from which TCR beta CDR3 regions were amplified. The primer set for the first-round RT-PCR of the TCR CDR3 was HTBI. TCRdb used MiXCR to reprocess the multiplex PCR reads, holding one entry per CDR3 protein. The repertoire holds roughly 200,000 distinct CDR3 sequences, with approximately 20% as singletons. The specimen was blood. The source is a man in his forties or fifties with Graves' hyperthyroidism.

This clonotype has ten or more counts. The rearrangement uses TRBV28 and TRBJ1-1; the D gene is possibly TRBD1 (5 bases). The CDR3 is 14 residues long. Germline CDR1 reads MDHEN; CDR2 reads SYDVKM. With 6 bases removed from V and 1 base from J, the gap between germline ends came to 12 bases. DNA of the CDR3: TGTGCCAGCAGGAATGGGGGGGGGAACACTGAAGCTTTCTTT. Translating gives CASRNGGGNTEAFF. The complete variable domain, with remaining parts taken from reference TRBV28 and TRBJ1-1, reads DVKVTQSSRYLVKRTGEKVFLECVQDMDHENMFWYRQDPGLGLRLIYFSYDVKMKEKGDIPEGYSVSREKKERFSLILESASTNQTSMYLCASRNGGGNTEAFFGQGTRLTVV.

This clonotype was seen repeatedly, ten times or more. The chain combines TRBV6-1 with TRBJ2-1; D might be TRBD1 (6 bases). Germline CDR1 MNHNS, CDR2 SASEGT. Trimming took 5 bases from V and 5 from J, leaving 13 bases between them. The CDR3 covers 14 residues. The CDR3 here is CASSTGTPHNEQFF. CDR3 coding DNA: TGTGCCAGCAGTACTGGGACACCGCACAATGAGCAGTTCTTC.

As to this clonotype: A read error may explain this, as a much larger clone is one base away. This sequence joins TRBV6-1 and TRBJ1-2; D ambiguous. CDR1 MNHNS and CDR2 SASEGT come from the germline V gene. The CDR3 length is 12 residues. The CDR3 coding sequence is TGTGCCAGCAGTGAACCGGACTATGACTACACCTTC. Protein product: CASSEPDYDYTF.

This clonotype was counted at least ten times. The chain couples TRBV7-9 to TRBJ2-1, with TRBD2 identical over 9 bases. Trimming at V came to 5 bases and at J to 6 bases, leaving 5 bases not matched to a gene. Germline V gene lookup returns CDR1 SEHNR and CDR2 FQNEAQ (reference sequence). The CDR3 runs 14 residues. In DNA form, the CDR3 reads TGTGCCAGCAGCCGGGCGGGGGGGATCAATGAGCAGTTCTTC. Translated: CASSRAGGINEQFF.

This clonotype was recorded many times. The genes are TRBV20-1 and TRBJ2-3; maybe TRBD1 (6 bases). Trimming shortened V by 3 bases and J by 1 base, and 14 bases separated the two germline ends. There are 15 residues in the CDR3. The germline V gene encodes CDR1 DFQATT and CDR2 SNEGSKA (reference sequence). The chain's CDR3 is CSARFTGWGTDTQYF. Here the CDR3 DNA reads TGCAGTGCTAGGTTTACAGGGTGGGGCACAGATACGCAGTATTTT.

This clonotype came up many times. The gene calls are TRBV7-2 and TRBJ2-5, with 9 bases fitting TRBD1. J lost 4 bases, V lost 2 bases, and 2 bases had no gene match. Germline lookup yields CDR1 SGHTA and CDR2 FQGNSA. This CDR3 comprises 14 residues. The CDR3 loop is CASSLHRGRETQYF. The CDR3 nucleotides are TGTGCCAGCAGCTTACACAGGGGGCGAGAGACCCAGTACTTC.

This clonotype has at least ten counts. The chain recombines TRBV7-9 with TRBJ2-3, with TRBD1 matching 8 bases. After removal of 5 bases from V and 6 bases from J, the junction contained 13 bases not matched to a gene. Germline CDR1 is SEHNR and CDR2 is FQNEAQ (reference sequence). The CDR3 loop spans 16 amino acids. CDR3 region: CASSIWTGLRFDTQYF. DNA of the CDR3: TGTGCCAGCAGCATCTGGACAGGGCTCCGGTTTGATACGCAGTATTTT. Using reference TRBV7-9 and TRBJ2-3 for the parts outside the CDR3, the full variable domain is DTGVSQNPRHKITKRGQNVTFRCDPISEHNRLYWYRQTLGQGPEFLTYFQNEAQLEKSRLLSDRFSAERPKGSFSTLEIQRTEQGDSAMYLCASSIWTGLRFDTQYFGPGTRLTVL.

In this sample, this clonotype turned up many times. J is TRBJ2-7 and V is TRBV18; no clear D gene. CDR1 is KGHSH and CDR2 is LQKENI in the germline V gene. The CDR3 runs 13 residues. V dropped 2 bases and J dropped 4 bases, with 9 bases sitting between them. The CDR3 DNA is TGTGCCAGCTCACCAAATGGGTGGTACGAGCAGTACTTC. This translates into CASSPNGWYEQYF.

Details on this clonotype: A clone one base away is much larger, so this may be a read error. V gene TRBV18 combines with J gene TRBJ2-5; perhaps TRBD2 as D (5 bases). Trimming shortened V by 10 bases and J by 0 bases, and 15 bases separated the two germline ends. Germline CDR1 KGHSH, CDR2 LQKENI. The CDR3 runs 14 residues. The CDR3 protein is CANPPGLYQETQYF. The CDR3 DNA reads as TGTGCCAACCCACCAGGACTGTACCAAGAGACCCAGTACTTC.

This clonotype was recorded at least ten times. J is TRBJ2-5 and V is TRBV7-9; no firm D call. Germline CDR1 reads SEHNR; CDR2 reads FQNEAQ (reference sequence). The length of the CDR3 is 14 residues. Deletions cut 5 bases from V and 5 bases from J, with 15 bases between. The CDR3 DNA follows: TGTGCCAGCAGCCAACGGGCAGTCGGGGAGACCCAGTACTTC. The encoded protein is CASSQRAVGETQYF.

The genes are TRBV9 and TRBJ1-3; D not certain. V was cut by 0 bases and J by 3 bases, with 16 bases left in between. CDR1 is SGDLS, CDR2 YYNGEE, per germline. The CDR3 has 17 amino acids. The CDR3 region has the DNA TGTGCCAGCAGCGTAGGACCCCTACTGACGGATGGAAACACCATATATTTT. The encoded protein is CASSVGPLLTDGNTIYF. The full variable domain, completed using reference TRBV9 and TRBJ1-3, is DSGVTQTPKHLITATGQRVTLRCSPRSGDLSVYWYQQSLDQGLQFLIQYYNGEERAKGNILERFSAQQFPDLHSELNLSSLELGDSALYFCASSVGPLLTDGNTIYFGEGSWLTVV.

The sample holds a few counts of this clonotype. The gene calls are TRBV10-1 and TRBJ2-2; D gene unclear. Germline V lookup: CDR1 WNHNN, CDR2 SYGVQD (reference sequence). Trimming took 3 bases from V and 0 from J, leaving 14 bases between them. The CDR3 has 17 residues. The CDR3 DNA reads as TGCGCCAGCAGTGACCCCTCGGATCGCGCGAACACCGGGGAGCTGTTTTTT. Protein product: CASSDPSDRANTGELFF.

A word on this clonotype: Given a much more abundant clone one base away, this may be a read error. This rearrangement joins TRBV19 to TRBJ2-2, with D possibly matching TRBD2 (6 bases). The CDR3 extends over 14 amino acids. Between the trimmed V and J ends, which lost 5 bases and 5 bases, there was a span of 12 bases. CDR1 and CDR2 from the germline V gene are LNHDA and SQIVND (reference sequence). CDR3 coding DNA: TGTGCCAGTAGTGTAGCGGAAGGGACCGGGGAGCTGTTTTTT. Its translation: CASSVAEGTGELFF.

This clonotype was counted only a few times. The chain couples TRBV29-1 to TRBJ2-5, with no clear D. Germline-derived CDR1 and CDR2 are SQVTM and ANQGSEA. This CDR3 comprises 12 residues. V shed 3 bases and J shed 0 bases, with 5 bases lying between them. CDR3 nucleotides: TGCAGCGTTGAGAGGAACCAAGAGACCCAGTACTTC. Its protein product is CSVERNQETQYF.

At least ten counts were recorded for this clonotype. The chain combines TRBV2 with TRBJ2-7; no clear D gene. V lost 2 bases, J lost 3 bases, and 5 bases lay in between. CDR3 length: 12 residues. From germline, CDR1 is SNHLY and CDR2 FYNNEI. The CDR3 region has the DNA TGTGCCAGCAGTGAAACAAGCTACGAGCAGTACTTC. Amino acid sequence: CASSETSYEQYF.

The chain joins TRBV5-6 to TRBJ2-1; 8 bases line up with TRBD2. CDR1 is SGHDT and CDR2 is YYEEEE in the germline V gene. V was pared by 4 bases and J by 13 bases, with 4 bases of the junction left unmatched. The CDR3 contains 11 residues. The CDR3 nucleotides are TGTGCCAGCAGCGAGCGGGGGCTACAGTTCTTC. This codes for CASSERGLQFF.